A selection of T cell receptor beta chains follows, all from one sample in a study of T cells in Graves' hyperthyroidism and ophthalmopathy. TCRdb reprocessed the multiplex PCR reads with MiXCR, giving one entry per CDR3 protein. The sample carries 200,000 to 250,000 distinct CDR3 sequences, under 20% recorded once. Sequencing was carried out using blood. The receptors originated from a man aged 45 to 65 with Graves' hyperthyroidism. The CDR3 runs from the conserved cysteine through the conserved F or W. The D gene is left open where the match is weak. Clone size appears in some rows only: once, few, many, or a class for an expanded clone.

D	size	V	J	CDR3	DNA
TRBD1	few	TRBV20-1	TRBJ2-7	CSAVRQGISYEQYF	TGCAGTGCTGTCAGACAGGGGATCTCCTACGAGCAGTACTTC
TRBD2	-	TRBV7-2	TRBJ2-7	CASSLGSTSGPYEQYF	TGTGCCAGCAGCCTAGGATCGACTAGCGGACCCTACGAGCAGTACTTC
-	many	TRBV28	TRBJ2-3	CATVTYPDTQYF	TGTGCTACGGTGACTTACCCAGATACGCAGTATTTT
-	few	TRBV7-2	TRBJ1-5	CASSTDGRSNQPQHF	TGTGCCAGCAGCACCGACGGACGTAGCAATCAGCCCCAGCATTTT
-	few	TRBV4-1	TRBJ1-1	CASSQDSMGRNTEAFF	TGCGCCAGCAGCCAAGATTCGATGGGTAGGAACACTGAAGCTTTCTTT
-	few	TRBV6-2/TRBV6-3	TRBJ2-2	CASSSRLGWGTGELFF	TGTGCCAGCAGTTCGAGACTAGGGTGGGGGACCGGGGAGCTGTTTTTT
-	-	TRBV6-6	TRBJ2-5	CASSYSFSSSETQYF	TGTGCCAGCAGTTACTCGTTTTCGAGTTCGGAGACCCAGTACTTC
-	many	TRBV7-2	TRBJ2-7	CASSLVGESSYEQYF	TGTGCCAGCAGCTTAGTTGGGGAAAGCTCCTACGAGCAGTACTTC
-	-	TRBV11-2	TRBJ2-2	CASSYPHTGELFF	TGTGCCAGCAGCTACCCCCACACCGGGGAGCTGTTTTTT
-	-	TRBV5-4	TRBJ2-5	CASSLGTGPTQYF	TGTGCCAGCAGCTTGGGTACGGGTCCCACCCAGTACTTC
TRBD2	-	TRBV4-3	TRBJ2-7	CASSQDGIASGSYEQYF	TGCGCCAGCAGCCAAGATGGAATTGCTAGCGGGAGCTACGAGCAGTACTTC
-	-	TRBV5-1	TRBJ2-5	CASRSTWSQYF	TGCGCCAGCAGATCGACTTGGAGCCAGTACTTC
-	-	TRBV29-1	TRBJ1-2	CSVEEDEGMYGYTF	TGCAGCGTTGAAGAGGATGAGGGGATGTATGGCTACACCTTC
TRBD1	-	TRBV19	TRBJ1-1	CASSKPTGGWTEAFF	TGTGCCAGTAGTAAACCGACAGGGGGTTGGACTGAAGCTTTCTTT
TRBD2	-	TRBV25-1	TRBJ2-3	CASSDHGRPTDTQYF	TGTGCCAGCAGTGACCACGGGAGGCCCACAGATACGCAGTATTTT
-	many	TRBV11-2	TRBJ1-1	CASRSSGRLAEAFF	TGTGCCAGCAGGTCCTCGGGGCGCCTGGCTGAAGCTTTCTTT
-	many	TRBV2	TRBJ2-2	CASMTGRTTTGELFF	TGTGCCAGCATGACGGGACGGACCACCACCGGGGAGCTGTTTTTT
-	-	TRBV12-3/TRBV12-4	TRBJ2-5	CASSLEEAQYF	TGTGCCAGCAGTTTAGAAGAGGCCCAGTACTTC
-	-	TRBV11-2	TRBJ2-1	CASTAGRNEQFF	TGTGCCAGCACGGCAGGGAGGAATGAGCAGTTCTTC
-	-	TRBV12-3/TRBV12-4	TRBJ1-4	CASSLRQGGSEKLFF	TGTGCCAGCAGTTTAAGGCAGGGAGGAAGTGAAAAACTGTTTTTT
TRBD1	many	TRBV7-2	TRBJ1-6	CASSLGGQRNSPLHF	TGTGCCAGCAGCTTAGGGGGACAGAGGAATTCACCCCTCCACTTT
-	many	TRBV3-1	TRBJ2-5	CASSQVETQYF	TGTGCCAGCAGCCAAGTAGAGACCCAGTACTTC
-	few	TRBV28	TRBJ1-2	CASSFDRDLGYTF	TGTGCCAGCAGTTTTGATCGGGATCTTGGCTACACCTTC
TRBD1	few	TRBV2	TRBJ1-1	CASRPPTGGANTEAFF	TGTGCCAGCAGACCACCCACAGGGGGCGCGAACACTGAAGCTTTCTTT
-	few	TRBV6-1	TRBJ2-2	CASSPQVTGELFF	TGTGCCAGCAGCCCACAGGTCACCGGGGAGCTGTTTTTT
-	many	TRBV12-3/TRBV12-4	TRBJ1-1	CASSFDRSEAFF	TGTGCCAGCAGTTTTGACAGGAGTGAAGCTTTCTTT
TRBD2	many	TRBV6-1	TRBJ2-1	CASSYQGLAAEQFF	TGTGCCAGCAGTTACCAAGGACTAGCAGCTGAGCAGTTCTTC
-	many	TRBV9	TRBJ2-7	CASSVGEGHTYEQYF	TGTGCCAGCAGCGTAGGGGAAGGGCACACCTACGAGCAGTACTTC
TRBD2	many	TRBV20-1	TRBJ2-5	CSAGVAGGETQYF	TGCAGTGCGGGGGTAGCGGGAGGAGAGACCCAGTACTTC
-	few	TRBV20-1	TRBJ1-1	CSATVNTEAFF	TGCAGTGCTACGGTGAACACTGAAGCTTTCTTT
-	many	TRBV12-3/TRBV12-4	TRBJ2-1	CASSFDSYNEQFF	TGTGCCAGCAGTTTCGACAGCTACAATGAGCAGTTCTTC
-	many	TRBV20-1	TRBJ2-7	CSALVKGFNEQYF	TGCAGTGCCCTTGTGAAGGGTTTCAACGAGCAGTACTTC
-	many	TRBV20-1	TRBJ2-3	CSALVPLTDTQYF	TGCAGTGCTTTGGTCCCTCTCACAGATACGCAGTATTTT
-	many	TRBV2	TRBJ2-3	CASSARLGPTDTQYF	TGTGCCAGCAGTGCCCGACTAGGCCCAACAGATACGCAGTATTTT
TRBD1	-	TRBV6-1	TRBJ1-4	CASSVRDSLNEKLFF	TGTGCCAGCAGTGTCCGGGACAGTCTTAATGAAAAACTGTTTTTT
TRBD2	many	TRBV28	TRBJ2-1	CASSLGSGRALGHNEQFF	TGTGCCAGCAGTTTAGGTAGCGGGAGGGCCCTCGGGCACAATGAGCAGTTCTTC
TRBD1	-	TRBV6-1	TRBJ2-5	CASSSPGTGKRETQYF	TGTGCCAGCAGTAGCCCCGGGACAGGGAAGAGAGAGACCCAGTACTTC
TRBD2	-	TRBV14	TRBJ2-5	CASSHFLAGAYQETQYF	TGTGCCAGCAGCCACTTCCTAGCGGGAGCCTACCAAGAGACCCAGTACTTC
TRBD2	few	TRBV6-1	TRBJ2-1	CASSLYLAGGHEQFF	TGTGCCAGCAGCCTATATCTAGCGGGAGGGCATGAGCAGTTCTTC
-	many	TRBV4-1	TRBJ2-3	CASSLLIGLVADTQYF	TGCGCCAGCAGCCTCCTCATTGGGCTAGTGGCAGATACGCAGTATTTT
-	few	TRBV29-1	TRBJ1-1	CSVEAQGGGTEAFF	TGCAGCGTTGAAGCCCAGGGTGGTGGTACTGAAGCTTTCTTT
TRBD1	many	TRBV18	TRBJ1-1	CASSPEQGVAFF	TGTGCCAGCTCACCAGAGCAGGGGGTGGCTTTCTTT
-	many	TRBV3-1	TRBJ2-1	CASSQGLVGQFF	TGTGCCAGCAGCCAAGGACTAGTGGGGCAGTTCTTC
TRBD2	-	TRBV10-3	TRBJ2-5	CATAPGAGGKETQYF	TGTGCCACCGCCCCGGGGGCGGGAGGGAAGGAGACCCAGTACTTC
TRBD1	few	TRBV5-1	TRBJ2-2	CASDMGQGHTGELFF	TGCGCCAGCGATATGGGACAGGGACACACCGGGGAGCTGTTTTTT
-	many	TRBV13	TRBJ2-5	CASSSREGQQETQYF	TGTGCCAGCAGCTCCAGGGAGGGACAGCAAGAGACCCAGTACTTC
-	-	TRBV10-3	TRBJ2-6	CAISVGANVLTF	TGTGCCATCAGTGTTGGGGCCAACGTCCTGACTTTC
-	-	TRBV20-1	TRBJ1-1	CSAREVRGFSEAFF	TGCAGTGCTAGAGAGGTTCGGGGGTTTTCGGAAGCTTTCTTT
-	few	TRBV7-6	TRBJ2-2	CASSGYRRNTGELFF	TGTGCCAGCAGCGGCTATAGGCGGAACACCGGGGAGCTGTTTTTT
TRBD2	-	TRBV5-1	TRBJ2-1	CASRGASGSEVGEQFF	TGCGCCAGCAGGGGGGCGAGCGGGAGTGAAGTTGGTGAGCAGTTCTTC
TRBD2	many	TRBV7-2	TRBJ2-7	CASSPTSGRAYEQYF	TGTGCCAGCAGCCCGACTAGCGGGAGGGCCTACGAGCAGTACTTC
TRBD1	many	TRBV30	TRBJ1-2	CAWSRTDRADYGYTF	TGTGCCTGGAGCCGAACGGACAGGGCGGACTATGGCTACACCTTC
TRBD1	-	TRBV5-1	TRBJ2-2	CASSLQGESTGELFF	TGCGCCAGCAGCTTACAGGGGGAAAGCACCGGGGAGCTGTTTTTT
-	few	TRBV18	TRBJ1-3	CASSPGQQGFGNTIYF	TGTGCCAGCTCACCAGGTCAGCAAGGATTCGGAAACACCATATATTTT